What follows is one T cell receptor beta chain and its context. Clones were sequenced by immunoSEQ multiplex PCR, and TCRdb holds only the in-frame ones, with some missing. In the table there are a few hundred thousand clones, 70% to 90% of which are singletons. Each recovered donor of Cohort 3 presented with two negative PCRs, clearance, or symptom resolution. V lost 2 bases, J lost 3 bases, and 7 bases stayed unmatched. The CDR3 loop spans 16 amino acids. Germline V gives CDR1 MNHEY, CDR2 SVGAGI. The sample belongs to a study of blood T cell repertoires in COVID-19. Study in general: The United States, Italy and Spain supplied acute and convalescent COVID-19 samples. Sources were T cells, B-cell-depleted T cells, or PBMCs; the material itself was cDNA or gDNA.

The V call is TRBV6-5, the J call TRBJ2-7, with 10 bases fitting TRBD1. Specimen: PBMCs or T cells enriched from blood (not recorded which). The receptor comes from a woman between 55 and 75 years old who had recovered from COVID-19. The CDR3 nucleotides are TGTGCCAGCAGTTACGGGACGGGACAGGGGTTCTACGAGCAGTACGTC. Translated, it gives CASSYGTGQGFYEQYV.